The 27 T cell receptor beta chains listed next were all sequenced from one sample in a study of CD8+CD57+ T cells in acquired aplastic anemia. According to the study, genomic DNA was the template for TCR beta VDJ and CDR3 profiling. TCRdb ran MiXCR on the reads and lists one entry per CDR3 protein. The sample has some 180,000 distinct CDR3 sequences; roughly half are singletons. What was sequenced was sorted CD4+, CD8+, or CD8+CD57+ T cells (not recorded which) from PBMCs. All receptors derive from a human donor in good health.

CDR3 amino acids: CASSTRARGEAFF. CDR3 DNA sequence: TGTGCCAGTAGTACCCGAGCGAGGGGCGAAGCTTTCTTT. The chain recombines TRBV19 with TRBJ1-1; D is perhaps TRBD1 (5 bases). V lost 4 bases and J lost 8, with 14 bases in between. The CDR3 has 13 residues. Germline-derived CDR1 and CDR2 are LNHDA and SQIVND (reference sequence).

The chain carries TRBV19 and TRBJ1-4, with D tentatively TRBD1 (5 bases). The CDR3 extends over 16 amino acids. Per the germline V gene, CDR1 is LNHDA and CDR2 is SQIVND (reference sequence). V gave up 7 bases and J gave up 0 bases, with 15 bases separating them. The CDR3 loop reads CASTGRSVATNEKLFF. The DNA of the CDR3 is TGTGCCAGTACGGGACGGTCAGTTGCAACTAATGAAAAACTGTTTTTT.

The gene calls are TRBV12-3 or TRBV12-4 and TRBJ2-5, with D hard to call. The CDR3 is 12 residues long. Trimming removed 3 bases from V and 7 bases from J, with 9 bases in between. The CDR3 protein is CASSFYPGTQYF. The CDR3 DNA is TGTGCCAGCAGTTTTTATCCCGGGACCCAGTACTTC.

This clonotype was seen at least ten times. The chain joins TRBV29-1 to TRBJ1-2; possible D gene TRBD1, 5 bases. V was pared by 7 bases and J by 7 bases, with 16 bases between. The V gene's germline CDR1 is SQVTM and CDR2 ANQGSEA. The CDR3 has 12 amino acids. DNA for the CDR3: TGCAGCGCCTTGGGGGGAGGAGGTGGCTACACCTTC. This translates into CSALGGGGGYTF.

Only one count was recorded for this clonotype. The genes are TRBV25-1 and TRBJ2-1; 9 nucleotides agree with TRBD2. This CDR3 comprises 16 residues. The V gene end was trimmed by 6 bases and the J gene end by 1 base; junction bases not matched to a gene: 7. Germline V lookup: CDR1 MGHDK, CDR2 SYGVNS. The CDR3 loop is CASRDRSGSSYNEQFF. The CDR3 DNA is TGTGCCAGCAGAGACCGTAGCGGGAGTTCCTACAATGAGCAGTTCTTC.

This clonotype came up many times. The chain combines TRBV4-1 with TRBJ2-7; D ambiguous. The ends were cut back, 1 base at V and 0 bases at J, with 7 bases in the middle. The V gene's germline CDR1 is MGHRA and CDR2 YSYEKL. This CDR3 has 14 amino acids. DNA of the CDR3: TGCGCCAGCAGCCAAGTCATACCCTCCTACGAGCAGTACTTC. It specifies CASSQVIPSYEQYF.

This clonotype occurred once. The chain is built from TRBV25-1 and TRBJ2-7; D is perhaps TRBD1 or TRBD2 (5 bases each). This CDR3 has 13 amino acids. CDR1 and CDR2 from the germline V gene are MGHDK and SYGVNS. Trimming stripped 6 bases from V and 2 bases from J, with 11 bases between. The chain's CDR3 is CASSLGETYEQYF. In DNA, the CDR3 is TGTGCCAGCAGCTTGGGGGAAACCTACGAGCAGTACTTC.

This clonotype was seen repeatedly, ten times or more. This sequence joins TRBV6-1 and TRBJ2-7; no clear D. The CDR3 runs 13 residues. Germline V CDR1 and CDR2: MNHNS, SASEGT. The ends were cut back, 7 bases at V and 1 base at J, with 11 bases in the middle. The CDR3 DNA sequence: TGTGCCAGCATGAACCGTGAGTCCTACGAGCAGTACTTC. Its protein is CASMNRESYEQYF.

The chain has TRBV6-1 and TRBJ1-6, with D perhaps matching TRBD1 (6 bases). Trimming took 4 bases from V and 3 from J, leaving 10 bases between them. The germline V gene encodes CDR1 MNHNS and CDR2 SASEGT. The CDR3 runs 15 residues. CDR3 coding DNA: TGTGCCAGCAGTGGAGGGGGGATCTATAATTCACCCCTCCACTTT. It codes for CASSGGGIYNSPLHF.

The chain links TRBV11-1 to TRBJ2-1; 7 bases are shared with TRBD2. The trim removed 6 bases at V and 1 base at J, leaving 9 bases unmatched. The CDR3 is made up of 16 amino acids. Germline loops: CDR1 SGHAT, CDR2 FQDESV (reference sequence). Written as DNA, the CDR3 is TGTGCCAGCAGTTGGCGGGGGAGTTGGTCCTACAATGAGCAGTTCTTC. Translated: CASSWRGSWSYNEQFF.

Points on this clonotype: A much larger clone lies one base from this, so it may be a read error. The V gene is TRBV4-2, the J gene TRBJ2-7; a possible D gene is TRBD2 (5 bases). The CDR3 is 16 amino acids. The germline V gene encodes CDR1 LGHNA and CDR2 YNFKEQ. CDR3 region: CASSTKGSAVLYGQYF. CDR3 coding DNA: TGTGCCAGCAGCACGAAGGGTAGCGCTGTGCTCTACGGGCAGTACTTC.

V is TRBV19 and J is TRBJ1-6; no firm D call. Trimming pared 7 bases from V and 11 bases from J, leaving 15 bases between. This CDR3 region has 13 residues. CDR1 and CDR2 from the germline V gene are LNHDA and SQIVND (reference sequence). The DNA of the CDR3 is TGTGCCAGTACCTGGACTGCGAATCCACCCCTCCACTTT. This translates into CASTWTANPPLHF.

Regarding this clonotype: This CDR3 is missing its conserved last phenylalanine or tryptophan, likely due to a read error. This rearrangement joins TRBV20-1 to TRBJ2-7; 10 bases fit TRBD2. Unmatched junction bases numbered 9, after V lost 5 bases and J lost 5 bases. Germline V lookup: CDR1 DFQATT, CDR2 SNEGSKA (reference sequence). The CDR3 runs 14 residues. CDR3 residues: CSAGGSGRIDEQYS. The CDR3 DNA sequence: TGCAGTGCTGGGGGTAGCGGGAGGATCGACGAGCAGTACTCC.

This clonotype has ten or more counts. The rearrangement uses TRBV12-3 or TRBV12-4 and TRBJ1-1; D not certain. V was cut by 3 bases and J by 6 bases, with 8 bases left in between. CDR3 length: 12 amino acids. The CDR3 DNA sequence: TGTGCCAGCAGTTTTGGTTACGCTGAAGCTTTCTTT. It is translated as CASSFGYAEAFF.

Only one count was recorded for this clonotype. The chain combines TRBV27 with TRBJ2-7; D is possibly TRBD1 (5 bases). Trimming removed 0 bases at V and 1 base at J, with 10 bases between. This CDR3 is 15 amino acids long. Germline values: CDR1 MNHEY, CDR2 SMNVEV (reference sequence). The CDR3 sequence is CASSLSGLRSYEQYF. In DNA, the CDR3 is TGTGCCAGCAGTTTATCGGGGCTCAGGTCCTACGAGCAGTACTTC.

As regards this clonotype: The germline gene is not matched at one end of the junction; a read error may be the cause. The rearrangement joins TRBV9 to TRBJ2-7; D might be TRBD1 or TRBD2, each matching 5 bases. Germline V gives CDR1 SGDLS, CDR2 YYNGEE. The CDR3 has 15 residues. The CDR3 coding sequence is TGCGCCAGCAGCTTGGAAGGGGAGCCCTCCTACGAGCAGTACTTC. This translates into CASSLEGEPSYEQYF.

The chain employs TRBV7-9 and TRBJ1-3, with a weak D call TRBD1 (6 bases). CDR1 and CDR2 from the germline V gene are SEHNR and FQNEAQ (reference sequence). This CDR3 has 13 residues. The CDR3 loop is CATGQSSGNTIYF. The CDR3 nucleotides are TGTGCTACCGGACAGAGCTCTGGAAACACCATATATTTT. The full variable domain, in which reference TRBV7-9 and TRBJ1-3 provide the parts outside the CDR3, is DTGVSQNPRHKITKRGQNVTFRCDPISEHNRLYWYRQTLGQGPEFLTYFQNEAQLEKSRLLSDRFSAERPKGSFSTLEIQRTEQGDSAMYLCATGQSSGNTIYFGEGSWLTVV.

Many counts were recorded for this clonotype. This chain links TRBV6-1 with TRBJ2-7, with D perhaps TRBD1 or TRBD2 (5 bases each). The length of the CDR3 is 16 residues. The V and J ends lost 5 bases and 0 bases respectively, with 17 bases between them. Germline CDR1 reads MNHNS; CDR2 reads SASEGT. CDR3 in amino acids: CASSTYVGTSSYEQYF. CDR3 nucleotides: TGTGCCAGCAGTACGTACGTCGGGACGTCCTCCTACGAGCAGTACTTC.

The chain uses TRBV20-1 and TRBJ2-7; possibly TRBD1 for D (5 bases). CDR1 and CDR2 (germline): DFQATT, SNEGSKA (reference sequence). Trimming took off 1 base at V and 5 bases at J, with 9 bases between the two ends. The CDR3 spans 12 residues. The CDR3 DNA sequence: TGCAGTGCTAGAGTTGTAGGGGACGAGCAGTACTTC. This translates into CSARVVGDEQYF.

The V call is TRBV5-4, the J call TRBJ2-1; TRBD2 aligns across 12 bases. J lost 10 bases, V lost 1 base, and 15 bases had no gene match. The germline gives CDR1 SGHNT, CDR2 YYREEE (reference sequence). The CDR3 has 18 amino acids. CDR3 sequence: CASSLYLATSGSRAEQFF. The CDR3 coding sequence is TGTGCCAGCAGCTTGTACCTGGCGACTAGCGGGAGTAGGGCGGAGCAGTTCTTC.

This clonotype was observed many times. The chain employs TRBV7-9 and TRBJ1-5; D possibly corresponds to TRBD1 (6 bases). The germline V gene has CDR1 SEHNR and CDR2 FQNEAQ (reference sequence). The CDR3 runs to 15 residues. V lost 5 bases and J 6 bases, leaving 17 bases between the germline ends. CDR3 DNA sequence: TGTGCCAGCAGCCTGGGGGCAGGGCGAGGTCAGCCCCAGCATTTT. It yields the protein CASSLGAGRGQPQHF.

This sequence joins TRBV2 and TRBJ1-5; the match to TRBD1 covers 10 bases. The trim removed 6 bases at V and 5 bases at J, leaving 4 bases unmatched. This CDR3 is 14 amino acids long. Germline loops: CDR1 SNHLY, CDR2 FYNNEI. The CDR3 here is CASRGQGRDQPQHF. As DNA, the CDR3 is TGTGCCAGCAGGGGACAGGGGAGGGATCAGCCCCAGCATTTT. The whole variable domain, remainder taken from reference TRBV2 and TRBJ1-5, is EPEVTQTPSHQVTQMGQEVILRCVPISNHLYFYWYRQILGQKVEFLVSFYNNEISEKSEIFDDQFSVERPDGSNFTLKIRSTKLEDSAMYFCASRGQGRDQPQHFGDGTRLSIL.

In its sample, this clonotype was seen a few times. The rearrangement uses TRBV29-1 and TRBJ2-7; 9 nucleotides agree with TRBD2. This CDR3 is 14 amino acids long. V dropped 0 bases and J dropped 5; count of bases not matched to a gene: 5. Per the germline V gene, CDR1 is SQVTM and CDR2 is ANQGSEA. CDR3 amino acids: CSVEEGLAHHEQYF. In DNA form, the CDR3 reads TGCAGCGTTGAAGAGGGACTAGCCCACCACGAGCAGTACTTC.

This clonotype was seen a few times. J is TRBJ2-2 and V is TRBV4-2, with TRBD2 matching 11 bases. V shed 3 bases, J shed 1 base, and the junction held 1 base outside the gene matches. The CDR3 consists of 16 residues. Per the germline V gene, CDR1 is LGHNA and CDR2 is YNFKEQ. The CDR3 nucleotides are TGTGCCAGCAGCCAGCTAGCGGGAGGGAACACCGGGGAGCTGTTTTTT. This gives the protein CASSQLAGGNTGELFF.

The chain has TRBV7-9 and TRBJ2-3, with TRBD1 identical over 10 bases. V was clipped by 6 bases and J by 4 bases; unmatched bases: 4. Per the germline V gene, CDR1 is SEHNR and CDR2 is FQNEAQ (reference sequence). CDR3 size: 14 residues. The CDR3 loop is CASRGQGSSDTQYF. The CDR3 DNA sequence: TGTGCCAGCAGGGGACAGGGGAGTTCAGATACGCAGTATTTT. Variable domain in full (rest from reference TRBV7-9 and TRBJ2-3): DTGVSQNPRHKITKRGQNVTFRCDPISEHNRLYWYRQTLGQGPEFLTYFQNEAQLEKSRLLSDRFSAERPKGSFSTLEIQRTEQGDSAMYLCASRGQGSSDTQYFGPGTRLTVL.

The rearrangement links TRBV6-1 to TRBJ2-5; D is unclear. Germline CDR1 reads MNHNS; CDR2 reads SASEGT. The CDR3 has 14 amino acids. The germline V and J ends were trimmed by 6 bases and 0 bases, with 11 bases remaining between them. The CDR3 nucleotides read TGTGCCAGCAGCCCCAAGTGCTACCAAGAGACCCAGTACTTC. It encodes CASSPKCYQETQYF.

The chain recombines TRBV24-1 with TRBJ2-5; 9 bases fit TRBD1. Losses at the gene ends were 4 bases for V and 5 bases for J; bases not matched to a gene: 7. The CDR3 covers 15 residues. Germline lookup yields CDR1 KGHDR and CDR2 SFDVKD. The CDR3 region is CATSEEQGAFETQYF. Here the CDR3 DNA reads TGTGCCACCAGTGAAGAACAGGGGGCGTTTGAGACCCAGTACTTC.